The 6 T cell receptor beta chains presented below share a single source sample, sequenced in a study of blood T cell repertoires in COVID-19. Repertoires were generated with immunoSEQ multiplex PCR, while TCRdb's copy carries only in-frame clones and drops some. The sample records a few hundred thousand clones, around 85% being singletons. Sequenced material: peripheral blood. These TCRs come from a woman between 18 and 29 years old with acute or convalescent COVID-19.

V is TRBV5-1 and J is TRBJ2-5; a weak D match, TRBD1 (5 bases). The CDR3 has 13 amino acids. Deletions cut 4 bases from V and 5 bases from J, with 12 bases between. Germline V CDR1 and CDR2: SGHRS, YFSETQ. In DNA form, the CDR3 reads TGCGCCAGCAGCAGACAGCCAGGGGAGACCCAGTACTTC. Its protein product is CASSRQPGETQYF. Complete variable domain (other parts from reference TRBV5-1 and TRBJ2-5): KAGVTQTPRYLIKTRGQQVTLSCSPISGHRSVSWYQQTPGQGLQFLFEYFSETQRNKGNFPGRFSGRQFSNSRSEMNVSTLELGDSALYLCASSRQPGETQYFGPGTRLLVL.

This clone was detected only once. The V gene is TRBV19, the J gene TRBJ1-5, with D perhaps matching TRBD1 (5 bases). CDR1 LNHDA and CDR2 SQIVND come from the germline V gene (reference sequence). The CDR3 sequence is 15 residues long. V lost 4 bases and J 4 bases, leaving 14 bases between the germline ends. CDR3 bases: TGTGCCAGTAGTACAGCGGGGCCGTTAAATCAGCCCCAGCATTTT. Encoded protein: CASSTAGPLNQPQHF.

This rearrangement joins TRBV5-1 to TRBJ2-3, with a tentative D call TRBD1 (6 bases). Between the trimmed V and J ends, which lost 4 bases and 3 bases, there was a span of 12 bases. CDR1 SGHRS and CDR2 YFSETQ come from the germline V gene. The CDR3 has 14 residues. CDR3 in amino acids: CASSIIQGTDTQYF. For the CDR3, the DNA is TGCGCCAGCAGCATCATACAGGGTACAGATACGCAGTATTTT.

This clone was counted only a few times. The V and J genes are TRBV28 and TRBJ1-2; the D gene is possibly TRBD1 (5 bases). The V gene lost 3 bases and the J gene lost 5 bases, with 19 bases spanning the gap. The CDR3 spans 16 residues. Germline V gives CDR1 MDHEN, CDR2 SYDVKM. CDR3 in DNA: TGTGCCAGCAGTTTGTTGGACACCATTACCCCATATGGCTACACCTTC. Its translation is CASSLLDTITPYGYTF.

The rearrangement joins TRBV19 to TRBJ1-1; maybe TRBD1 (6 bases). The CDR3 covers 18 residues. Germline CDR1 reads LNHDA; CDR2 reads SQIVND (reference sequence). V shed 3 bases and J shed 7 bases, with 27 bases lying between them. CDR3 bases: TGTGCCAGTAGTATTCAACAGGACAGCTTAATCGCCCGTGTTGAAGCTTTCTTT. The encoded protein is CASSIQQDSLIARVEAFF.

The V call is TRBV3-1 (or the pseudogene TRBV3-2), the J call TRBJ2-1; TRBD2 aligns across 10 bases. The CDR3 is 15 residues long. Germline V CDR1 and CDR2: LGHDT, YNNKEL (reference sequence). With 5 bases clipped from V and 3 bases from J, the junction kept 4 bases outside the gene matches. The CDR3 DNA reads TGTGCCAGCAGCTCCAGCGGGAGGGGCTACAATGAGCAGTTCTTC. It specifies CASSSSGRGYNEQFF.